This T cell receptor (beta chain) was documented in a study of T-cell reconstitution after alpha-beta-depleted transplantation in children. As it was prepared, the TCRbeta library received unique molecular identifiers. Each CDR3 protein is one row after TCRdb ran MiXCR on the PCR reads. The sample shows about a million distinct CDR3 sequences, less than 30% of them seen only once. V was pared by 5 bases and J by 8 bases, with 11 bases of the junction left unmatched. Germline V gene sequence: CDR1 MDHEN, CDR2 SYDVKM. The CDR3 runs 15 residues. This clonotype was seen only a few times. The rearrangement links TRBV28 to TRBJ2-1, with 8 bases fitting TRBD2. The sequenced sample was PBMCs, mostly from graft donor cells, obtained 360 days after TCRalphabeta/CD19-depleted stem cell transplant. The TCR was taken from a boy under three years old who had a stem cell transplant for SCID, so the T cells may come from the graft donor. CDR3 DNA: TGTGCCAGCAGTGTCCCGGGACTAGTAACGGATGAGCAGTTCTTC. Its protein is CASSVPGLVTDEQFF.